This record looks at one T cell receptor (beta chain) sequence and its context. The data stem from a study of T cells expressing NK-cell markers. The CDR3 is 14 amino acids. Germline V gives CDR1 KGHDR, CDR2 SFDVKD. No DNA is given; TCRdb re-called the 5' RACE reads and lists each CDR3 protein once. This sample lists roughly 160,000 distinct CDR3 sequences; its ten largest clones have roughly 21%. The sequencing input was blood T cells: a sorted CD56 or NKG2C T cell subset, CD4+ or CD8+ T cells, or bulk PBMC T cells (not recorded which). V and J are TRBV24-1 and TRBJ2-7; TCRdb designates TRBD2, a call that cannot be tested without DNA. The sequence derives from a man aged 18-69 years in good health. CDR3 protein: CATSPGGGVYEQYF.